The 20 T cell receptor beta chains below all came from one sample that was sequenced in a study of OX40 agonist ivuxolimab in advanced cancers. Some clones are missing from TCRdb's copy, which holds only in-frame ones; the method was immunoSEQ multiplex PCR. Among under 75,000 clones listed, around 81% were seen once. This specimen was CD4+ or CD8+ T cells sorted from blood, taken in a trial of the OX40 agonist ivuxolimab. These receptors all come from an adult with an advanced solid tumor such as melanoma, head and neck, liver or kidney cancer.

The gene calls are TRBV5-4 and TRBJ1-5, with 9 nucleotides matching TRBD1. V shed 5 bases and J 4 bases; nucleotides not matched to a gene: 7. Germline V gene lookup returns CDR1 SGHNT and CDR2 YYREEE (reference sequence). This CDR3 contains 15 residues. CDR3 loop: CASSRFGTGNQPQHF. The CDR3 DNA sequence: TGTGCCAGCAGTAGGTTCGGGACAGGGAATCAGCCCCAGCATTTT.

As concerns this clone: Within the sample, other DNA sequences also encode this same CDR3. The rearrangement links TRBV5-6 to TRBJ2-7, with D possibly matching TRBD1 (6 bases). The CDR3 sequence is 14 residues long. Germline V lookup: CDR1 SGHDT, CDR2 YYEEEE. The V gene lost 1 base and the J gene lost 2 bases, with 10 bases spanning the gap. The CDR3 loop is CASSLLQGTYEQYF. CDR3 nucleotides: TGTGCCAGCAGCTTGCTACAGGGAACCTACGAGCAGTACTTC. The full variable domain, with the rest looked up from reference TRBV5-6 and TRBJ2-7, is DAGVTQSPTHLIKTRGQQVTLRCSPKSGHDTVSWYQQALGQGPQFIFQYYEEEERQRGNFPDRFSGHQFPNYSSELNVNALLLGDSALYLCASSLLQGTYEQYFGPGTRLTVT.

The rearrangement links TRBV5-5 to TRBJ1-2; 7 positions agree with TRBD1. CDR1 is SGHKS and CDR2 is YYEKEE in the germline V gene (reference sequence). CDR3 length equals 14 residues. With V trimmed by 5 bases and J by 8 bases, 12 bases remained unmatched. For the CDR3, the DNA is TGTGCCAGCAGTCCGACAGGGATTCTTTACGGCTACACCTTC. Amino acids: CASSPTGILYGYTF. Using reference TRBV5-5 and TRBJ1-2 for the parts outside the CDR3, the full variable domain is DAGVTQSPTHLIKTRGQQVTLRCSPISGHKSVSWYQQVLGQGPQFIFQYYEKEERGRGNFPDRFSARQFPNYSSELNVNALLLGDSALYLCASSPTGILYGYTFGSGTRLTVV.

DNA for the CDR3: TGTGCCATCAGAAGATCCGGGACAGGGGCCCAGAGCTCCTACAATGAGCAGTTCTTC. Its translation: CAIRRSGTGAQSSYNEQFF. The chain links TRBV10-3 to TRBJ2-1; 10 nucleotides agree with TRBD1. CDR1 and CDR2 from the germline V gene are ENHRY and SYGVKD. This CDR3 contains 19 residues. With V trimmed by 6 bases and J by 0 bases, 14 bases remained unmatched.

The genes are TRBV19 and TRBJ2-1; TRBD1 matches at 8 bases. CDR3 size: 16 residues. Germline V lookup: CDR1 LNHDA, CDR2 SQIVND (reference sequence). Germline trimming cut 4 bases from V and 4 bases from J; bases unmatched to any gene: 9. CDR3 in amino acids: CASSSGQGGGYNEQFF. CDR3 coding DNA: TGTGCCAGTAGTAGCGGACAGGGCGGCGGATACAATGAGCAGTTCTTC. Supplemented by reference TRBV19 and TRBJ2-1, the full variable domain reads DGGITQSPKYLFRKEGQNVTLSCEQNLNHDAMYWYRQDPGQGLRLIYYSQIVNDFQKGDIAEGYSVSREKKESFPLTVTSAQKNPTAFYLCASSSGQGGGYNEQFFGPGTRLTVL.

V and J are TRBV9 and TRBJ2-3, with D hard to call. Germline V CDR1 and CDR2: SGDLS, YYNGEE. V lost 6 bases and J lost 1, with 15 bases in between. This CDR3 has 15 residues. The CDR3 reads CASNRVQSGTDTQYF. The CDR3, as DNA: TGTGCCAGCAATCGAGTTCAGTCTGGCACAGATACGCAGTATTTT.

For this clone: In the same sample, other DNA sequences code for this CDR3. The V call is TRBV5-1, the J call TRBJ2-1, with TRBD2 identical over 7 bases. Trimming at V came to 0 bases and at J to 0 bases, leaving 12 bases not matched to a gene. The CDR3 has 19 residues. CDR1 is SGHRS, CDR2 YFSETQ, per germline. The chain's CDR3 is CASSLEASGGASSYNEQFF. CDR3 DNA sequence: TGCGCCAGCAGCTTGGAGGCTAGCGGAGGGGCAAGCTCCTACAATGAGCAGTTCTTC.

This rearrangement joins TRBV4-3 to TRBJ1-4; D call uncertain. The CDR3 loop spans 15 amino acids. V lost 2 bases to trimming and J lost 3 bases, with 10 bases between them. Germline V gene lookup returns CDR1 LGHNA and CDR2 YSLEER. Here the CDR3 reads CASSQTGIANEKLFF. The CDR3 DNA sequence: TGCGCCAGCAGCCAAACGGGGATCGCTAATGAAAAACTGTTTTTT.

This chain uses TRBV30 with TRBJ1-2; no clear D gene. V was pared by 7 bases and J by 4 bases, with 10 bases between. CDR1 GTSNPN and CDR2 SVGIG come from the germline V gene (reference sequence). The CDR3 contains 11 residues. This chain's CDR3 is CASILGYGYTF. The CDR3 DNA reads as TGTGCCTCGATTCTTGGCTATGGCTACACCTTC.

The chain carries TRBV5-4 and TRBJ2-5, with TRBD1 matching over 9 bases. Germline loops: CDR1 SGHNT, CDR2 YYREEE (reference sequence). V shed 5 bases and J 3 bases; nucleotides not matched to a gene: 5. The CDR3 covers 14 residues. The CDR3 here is CASRIDRGEETQYF. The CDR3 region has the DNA TGTGCCAGCAGGATAGACAGGGGGGAAGAGACCCAGTACTTC.

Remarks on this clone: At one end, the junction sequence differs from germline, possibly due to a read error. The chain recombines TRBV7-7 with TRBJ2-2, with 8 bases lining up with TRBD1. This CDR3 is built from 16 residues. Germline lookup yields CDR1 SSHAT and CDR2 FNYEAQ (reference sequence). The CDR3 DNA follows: TGTGCTAGCAGCCTCAGGGGGCCCGCGAACACCGGGGAGCTGTTTTTT. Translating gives CASSLRGPANTGELFF.

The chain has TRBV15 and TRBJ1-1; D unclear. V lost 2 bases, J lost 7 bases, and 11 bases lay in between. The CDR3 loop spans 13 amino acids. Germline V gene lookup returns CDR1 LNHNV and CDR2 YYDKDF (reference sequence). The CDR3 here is CATSRFEGGEAFF. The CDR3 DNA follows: TGTGCCACCAGCAGATTTGAGGGCGGTGAAGCTTTCTTT.

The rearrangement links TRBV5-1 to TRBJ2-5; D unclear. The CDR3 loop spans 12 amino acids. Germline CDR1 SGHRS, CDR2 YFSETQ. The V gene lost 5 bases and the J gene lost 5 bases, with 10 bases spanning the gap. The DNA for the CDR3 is TGCGCCAGCAGGGAGCAGGCGGAGACCCAGTACTTC. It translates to CASREQAETQYF. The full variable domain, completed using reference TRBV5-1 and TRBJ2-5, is KAGVTQTPRYLIKTRGQQVTLSCSPISGHRSVSWYQQTPGQGLQFLFEYFSETQRNKGNFPGRFSGRQFSNSRSEMNVSTLELGDSALYLCASREQAETQYFGPGTRLLVL.

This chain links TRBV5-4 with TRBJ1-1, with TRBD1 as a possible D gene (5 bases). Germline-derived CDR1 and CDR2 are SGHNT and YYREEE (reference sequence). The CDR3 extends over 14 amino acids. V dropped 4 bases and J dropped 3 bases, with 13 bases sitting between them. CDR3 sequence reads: CASSQERDHTEAFF. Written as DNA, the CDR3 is TGTGCCAGCAGCCAAGAAAGGGACCACACTGAAGCTTTCTTT.

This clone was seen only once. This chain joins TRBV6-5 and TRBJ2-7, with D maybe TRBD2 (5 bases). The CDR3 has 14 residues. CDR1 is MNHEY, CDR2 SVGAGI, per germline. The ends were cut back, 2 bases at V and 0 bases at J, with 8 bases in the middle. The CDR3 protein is CASSYDGLSYEQYF. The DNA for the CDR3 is TGTGCCAGCAGTTACGACGGACTCTCCTACGAGCAGTACTTC.

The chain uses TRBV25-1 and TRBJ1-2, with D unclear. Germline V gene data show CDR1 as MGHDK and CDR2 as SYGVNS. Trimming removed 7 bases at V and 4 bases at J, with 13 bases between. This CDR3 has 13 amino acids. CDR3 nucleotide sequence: TGTGCCAGCACAGGACCGTTAAGCTATGGCTACACCTTC. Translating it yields CASTGPLSYGYTF.

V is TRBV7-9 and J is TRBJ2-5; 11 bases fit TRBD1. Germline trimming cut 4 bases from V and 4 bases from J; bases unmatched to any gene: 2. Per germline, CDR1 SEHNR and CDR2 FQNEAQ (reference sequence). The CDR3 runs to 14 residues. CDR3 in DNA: TGTGCCAGCAGCTCGGGGACAGGGGGAGAGACCCAGTACTTC. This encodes CASSSGTGGETQYF.

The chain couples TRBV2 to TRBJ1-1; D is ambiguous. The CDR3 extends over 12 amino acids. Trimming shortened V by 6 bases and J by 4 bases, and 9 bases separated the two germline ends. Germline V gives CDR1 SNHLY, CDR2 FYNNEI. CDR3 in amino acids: CASRGRGTEAFF. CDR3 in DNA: TGTGCCAGCAGGGGGAGAGGCACTGAAGCTTTCTTT.

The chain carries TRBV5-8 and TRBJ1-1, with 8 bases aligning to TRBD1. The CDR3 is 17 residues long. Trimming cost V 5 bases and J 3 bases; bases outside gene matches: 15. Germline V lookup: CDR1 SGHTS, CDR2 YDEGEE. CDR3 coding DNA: TGTGCCAGCAGGTATGACAGGGGTTGGGTCGAAGACACTGAAGCTTTCTTT. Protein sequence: CASRYDRGWVEDTEAFF.

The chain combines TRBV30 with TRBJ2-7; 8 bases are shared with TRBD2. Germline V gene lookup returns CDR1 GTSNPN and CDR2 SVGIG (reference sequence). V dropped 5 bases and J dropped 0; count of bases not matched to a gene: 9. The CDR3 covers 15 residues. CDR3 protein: CAWGTGGGISYEQYF. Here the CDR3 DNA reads TGTGCCTGGGGGACGGGCGGGGGGATCTCCTACGAGCAGTACTTC.